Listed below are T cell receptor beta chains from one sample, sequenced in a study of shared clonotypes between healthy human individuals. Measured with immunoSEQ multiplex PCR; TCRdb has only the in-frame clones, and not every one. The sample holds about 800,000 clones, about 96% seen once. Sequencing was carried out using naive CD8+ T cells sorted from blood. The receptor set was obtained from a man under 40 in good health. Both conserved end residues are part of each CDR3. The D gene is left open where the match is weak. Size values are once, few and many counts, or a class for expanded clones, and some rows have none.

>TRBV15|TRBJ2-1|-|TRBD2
CATSGRTSGYYNEQFF
TGTGCCACCAGCGGACGGACTAGCGGGTACTACAATGAGCAGTTCTTC
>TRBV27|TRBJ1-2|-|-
CASSHGTGYTF
TGTGCCAGCAGTCACGGGACTGGCTACACCTTC
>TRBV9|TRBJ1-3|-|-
CASSDPVDTIYF
TGTGCCAGCAGCGACCCTGTGGACACCATATATTTT
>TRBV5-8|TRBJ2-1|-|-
CASRYDQGQFF
TGTGCCAGCAGGTATGATCAGGGGCAGTTCTTC
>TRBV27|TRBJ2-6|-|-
CASGSWSGANVLTF
TGTGCCAGCGGAAGTTGGTCTGGGGCCAACGTCCTGACTTTC
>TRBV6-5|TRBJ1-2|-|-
CASRTHRDSNYGYTF
TGTGCCAGCAGGACTCACAGGGATTCGAACTATGGCTACACCTTC
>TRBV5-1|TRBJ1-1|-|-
CARLDKMDTEAFF
TGCGCCAGGCTGGACAAAATGGACACTGAAGCTTTCTTT
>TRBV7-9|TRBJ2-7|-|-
CASSLVGSPSYEQYF
TGTGCCAGCAGCCTGGTGGGGTCCCCCTCCTACGAGCAGTACTTC
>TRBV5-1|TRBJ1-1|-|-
CASSLYTYTEAFF
TGCGCCAGCAGCTTGTATACCTACACTGAAGCTTTCTTT
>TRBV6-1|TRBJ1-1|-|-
CASSVRWAPNVAFF
TGTGCCAGCAGTGTGCGGTGGGCCCCAAATGTGGCTTTCTTT
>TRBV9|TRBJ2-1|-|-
CASSPYPGYNEQFF
TGTGCCAGCAGCCCCTACCCGGGCTACAATGAGCAGTTCTTC
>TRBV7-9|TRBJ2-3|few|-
CASSLRAEYTDTQYF
TGTGCCAGCAGCTTACGGGCAGAATACACAGATACGCAGTATTTT
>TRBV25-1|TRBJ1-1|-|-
CASSETLQGNTEAFF
TGTGCCAGCAGTGAAACTTTACAGGGGAACACTGAAGCTTTCTTT
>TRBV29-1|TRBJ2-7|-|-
CSVEIRVHEQYF
TGCAGCGTTGAGATCAGGGTCCACGAGCAGTACTTC
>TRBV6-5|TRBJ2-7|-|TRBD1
CASSAGTGYEQYF
TGTGCCAGCAGTGCCGGGACAGGGTACGAGCAGTACTTC
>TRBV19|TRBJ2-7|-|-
CASSISSSYEQYF
TGTGCCAGTAGTATTTCTAGCTCCTACGAGCAGTACTTC